The 10 T cell receptor beta chains reported below all come from one sample, sequenced in a study of blood T cell repertoires in COVID-19. The table came from immunoSEQ multiplex PCR; TCRdb's copy has only in-frame clones and leaves some out. The table lists 200,000 to 250,000 clones, roughly 84% of them singletons, with approximately 7% in the top ten. Input material: peripheral blood. The receptor set was obtained from a woman between 50 and 59 years old with acute or convalescent COVID-19.

This sequence joins TRBV2 and TRBJ2-7; TRBD1 matches at 9 bases. CDR1 is SNHLY and CDR2 is FYNNEI in the germline V gene. V gave up 5 bases and J gave up 4 bases; unmatched junction bases: 3. There are 13 residues in the CDR3. The CDR3 sequence: CASSWTGDYEQYF. DNA for the CDR3: TGTGCCAGCAGTTGGACAGGGGATTACGAGCAGTACTTC. Supplemented by reference TRBV2 and TRBJ2-7, the full variable domain reads EPEVTQTPSHQVTQMGQEVILRCVPISNHLYFYWYRQILGQKVEFLVSFYNNEISEKSEIFDDQFSVERPDGSNFTLKIRSTKLEDSAMYFCASSWTGDYEQYFGPGTRLTVT.

This clone was seen a handful of times. The chain combines TRBV27 with TRBJ2-7, with TRBD1 matching over 9 bases. CDR3 length: 15 residues. Germline CDR1 MNHEY, CDR2 SMNVEV (reference sequence). Losses at the gene ends were 8 bases for V and 3 bases for J; bases not matched to a gene: 11. This CDR3 is CASLLPGQGDYEQYF. CDR3 DNA sequence: TGTGCCAGCCTGCTACCGGGACAGGGAGACTACGAGCAGTACTTC.

V gene TRBV19 combines with J gene TRBJ1-2, with D hard to call. V was cut by 3 bases and J by 5 bases, with 7 bases left in between. The germline gives CDR1 LNHDA, CDR2 SQIVND (reference sequence). The CDR3 length is 12 residues. CDR3 nucleotides: TGTGCCAGTAGTATTGAGGGTTATGGCTACACCTTC. It codes for CASSIEGYGYTF.

This sequence joins TRBV7-2 and TRBJ1-1, with TRBD1 matching over 7 bases. This CDR3 region has 15 residues. The germline gives CDR1 SGHTA, CDR2 FQGNSA. V lost 7 bases, J lost 3 bases, and 11 bases stayed unmatched. The CDR3 DNA sequence: TGTGCCAGCATTAGGGACAGCGTTTCGGACACTGAAGCTTTCTTT. This codes for CASIRDSVSDTEAFF.

This rearrangement joins TRBV3-1 (or the pseudogene TRBV3-2) to TRBJ1-3; tentatively, D is TRBD1 (5 bases). Germline V gene lookup returns CDR1 LGHDT and CDR2 YNNKEL (reference sequence). V lost 1 base to trimming and J lost 1 base, with 11 bases between them. This CDR3 is 16 amino acids long. CDR3 nucleotides: TGTGCCAGCAGCCAAGGTCTCGGGGGGTCTGGAAACACCATATATTTT. It translates to CASSQGLGGSGNTIYF.

The chain has TRBV7-2 and TRBJ2-7; D might be TRBD2 (5 bases). The CDR3 loop spans 15 amino acids. Per germline, CDR1 SGHTA and CDR2 FQGNSA. Trimming shortened V by 5 bases and J by 2 bases, and 16 bases separated the two germline ends. The CDR3 DNA reads TGTGCCAGCAGCAACCTCGGGCGGGTCCCCTACGAGCAGTACTTC. This gives the protein CASSNLGRVPYEQYF.

The V and J genes are TRBV27 and TRBJ2-2, with 7 bases lining up with TRBD1. Germline lookup yields CDR1 MNHEY and CDR2 SMNVEV (reference sequence). V lost 2 bases and J lost 5; bases outside the gene matches: 2. The CDR3 spans 14 residues. The CDR3 DNA follows: TGTGCCAGCAGTTTAATCAGGGGGACCGGGGAGCTGTTTTTT. This codes for CASSLIRGTGELFF.

This chain links TRBV5-5 with TRBJ2-1; 8 bases align to TRBD2. V shed 2 bases, J shed 3 bases, and the junction held 4 bases outside the gene matches. The CDR3 consists of 15 residues. CDR1 and CDR2 (germline): SGHKS, YYEKEE (reference sequence). The DNA for the CDR3 is TGTGCCAGCAGCTTAATACTAGCGGACTACAATGAGCAGTTCTTC. It translates to CASSLILADYNEQFF.

This chain connects TRBV5-1 to TRBJ1-3; D is unresolved. This CDR3 region has 15 residues. CDR1 is SGHRS, CDR2 YFSETQ, per germline. Deletions cut 0 bases from V and 0 bases from J, with 7 bases between. CDR3 sequence: CASSLDSVSGNTIYF. The CDR3 bases are TGCGCCAGCAGCTTGGATAGTGTCTCTGGAAACACCATATATTTT.

The rearrangement joins TRBV7-9 to TRBJ2-6; D is unresolved. Germline V gene sequence: CDR1 SEHNR, CDR2 FQNEAQ (reference sequence). The V end was cut by 9 bases, the J end by 2 bases, with 14 bases between. The CDR3 covers 15 residues. This CDR3 reads CARGDGLTGANVLTF. The CDR3 DNA reads as TGTGCCAGAGGAGACGGTTTGACTGGGGCCAACGTCCTGACTTTC.